The next 10 T cell receptor beta chains were all read from a single sample in a study of molecular identifiers for immune sequencing clone quantification. In TCRdb, the PCR reads were re-called with MiXCR into one record per CDR3 protein. The sample lists hundreds of thousands of distinct CDR3 sequences; roughly a fifth were seen once. What was sequenced was naive CD8+ T cells from blood, with Jurkat cell RNA spiked in. Described subset: FACS-sorted CD8+CD4-CCR7+CD45RA+ naive T cells. The receptors originated from a human donor in good health. Some libraries in this study had Jurkat cell RNA spiked in.

There are a few counts of this clonotype. This chain joins TRBV27 and TRBJ2-3; 9 bases map to TRBD1. V was clipped by 2 bases and J by 1 base; unmatched bases: 4. Germline V gene data show CDR1 as MNHEY and CDR2 as SMNVEV (reference sequence). CDR3 size: 16 residues. The CDR3 here is CASSLGTGLGTDTQYF. Written as DNA, the CDR3 is TGTGCCAGCAGTTTAGGGACAGGGCTTGGCACAGATACGCAGTATTTT.

The sample holds many counts of this clonotype. This chain joins TRBV5-5 and TRBJ2-7; D is perhaps TRBD1 (6 bases). CDR3 size: 15 residues. Germline lookup yields CDR1 SGHKS and CDR2 YYEKEE (reference sequence). Trimming cost V 4 bases and J 7 bases, with 21 bases left between them. The CDR3 spells CASSPGQFQVGEQYF. In DNA form, the CDR3 reads TGTGCCAGCAGCCCCGGACAGTTCCAGGTTGGGGAGCAGTACTTC.

In its sample, this clonotype was seen many times. This sequence joins TRBV19 and TRBJ1-1; a weak D match, TRBD1 (5 bases). The V gene's germline CDR1 is LNHDA and CDR2 SQIVND (reference sequence). The CDR3 is 16 residues long. V shed 3 bases and J shed 3 bases, with 17 bases lying between them. The chain's CDR3 is CASSIIGPLGDTEAFF. The CDR3 coding sequence is TGTGCCAGTAGTATCATCGGGCCGCTGGGGGACACTGAAGCTTTCTTT.

This chain connects TRBV3-1 to TRBJ2-3, with D unresolved. This CDR3 is 12 amino acids long. V lost 3 bases to trimming and J lost 3 bases, with 4 bases between them. Germline V CDR1 and CDR2: LGHDT, YNNKEL (reference sequence). The CDR3 loop reads CASSQQTDTQYF. The CDR3 bases are TGTGCCAGCAGCCAGCAGACAGATACGCAGTATTTT.

There are many counts of this clonotype. The chain employs TRBV29-1 and TRBJ1-1, with D tentatively TRBD1 (6 bases). This CDR3 is 17 amino acids long. V shed 6 bases and J shed 5 bases, with 28 bases lying between them. Germline CDR1 reads SQVTM; CDR2 reads ANQGSEA. CDR3 bases: TGCAGCGTCGCCGGGACACCAAAAGGATACAGAGGGACTGAAGCTTTCTTT. It codes for CSVAGTPKGYRGTEAFF.

This clonotype was observed many times. V and J are TRBV7-3 and TRBJ2-1, with D tentatively TRBD1 (5 bases). Germline V gene lookup returns CDR1 SGHTA and CDR2 FQGTGA. This CDR3 region has 13 residues. The germline V and J ends were trimmed by 5 bases and 10 bases, with 15 bases remaining between them. CDR3 sequence reads: CASSLGNQGEQFF. The CDR3 nucleotides read TGTGCCAGCAGCCTGGGAAATCAGGGAGAGCAGTTCTTC.

In its sample, this clonotype was seen many times. V gene TRBV21-1 combines with J gene TRBJ1-5; TRBD1, as called in the table, went unchecked against the DNA. TRBV21-1 is flagged as a pseudogene. The CDR3 totals 16 residues. The CDR3 DNA follows: TGTGCCAGCAGCCTCACTGCCGGGAGAGGGGAGCAGCCCCAGCATTTT. This translates into CASSLTAGRGEQPQHF.

Concerning this clonotype itself: A read error may be the cause here, since a much bigger clone is one base away. The chain couples TRBV7-9 to TRBJ2-7; no reliable D call. The CDR3 is 13 residues long. Germline V gives CDR1 SEHNR, CDR2 FQNEAQ (reference sequence). CDR3 in DNA: TGTGCCAGCTGCTTAGATCCGGGTATGGAGCAGTACTTC. Its translation is CASCLDPGMEQYF.

This clonotype was found many times. This chain links TRBV29-1 with TRBJ2-7, with D tentatively TRBD1 (6 bases). V lost 4 bases, J lost 0 bases, and 7 bases lay in between. The CDR3 length is 12 residues. Germline CDR1 is SQVTM and CDR2 is ANQGSEA. CDR3 in DNA: TGCAGCGTTGGGGACACCTCCTACGAGCAGTACTTC. Its protein product is CSVGDTSYEQYF.

CDR3 DNA sequence: TGTGCCAGCAGTTACGAGACCGAGAACATAGAGAACACCGGGGAGCTGTTTTTT. This sequence encodes CASSYETENIENTGELFF. This chain uses TRBV6-5 with TRBJ2-2; no clear D. Germline V gene data show CDR1 as MNHEY and CDR2 as SVGAGI. The CDR3 loop spans 18 amino acids. V lost 2 bases to trimming and J lost 1 base, with 17 bases between them.